Each of the 14 T cell receptor beta chains below was sequenced from the same sample in a study of T cell responses to AZD1222 COVID-19 vaccine. The data were produced by immunoSEQ multiplex PCR, yet TCRdb's version contains in-frame clones alone and is incomplete. The sample records around 60,000 clones, approximately 85% being singletons. Here the sequenced sample was peripheral blood, taken 28 days after the second AZD1222 dose. The source is an adult who received the AZD1222 COVID-19 vaccine.

This clone was observed a few times. This chain connects TRBV7-2 to TRBJ1-6, with D hard to call. Germline CDR1 SGHTA, CDR2 FQGNSA. V was trimmed by 3 bases and J by 8 bases, leaving 8 bases between them. The CDR3 extends over 13 amino acids. The CDR3 reads CASSFYGDSPLHF. The CDR3 DNA follows: TGTGCCAGCAGCTTCTACGGGGATTCACCCCTCCACTTT.

This rearrangement joins TRBV12-3 or TRBV12-4 to TRBJ1-3; D not certain. CDR3 length: 13 amino acids. Trimming removed 5 bases at V and 10 bases at J, with 15 bases between. In DNA, the CDR3 is TGTGCCAGCAGTCCCGGACGGGAACGGACCATATATTTT. Translating gives CASSPGRERTIYF.

The chain recombines TRBV7-2 with TRBJ2-1; TRBD2 is a possible D gene (6 bases). V was cut by 7 bases and J by 2 bases, with 12 bases left in between. Germline V gene sequence: CDR1 SGHTA, CDR2 FQGNSA. The CDR3 consists of 14 residues. The CDR3 protein is CASMREPTYNEQFF. In nucleotides, the CDR3 is TGTGCCAGCATGCGGGAACCAACCTACAATGAGCAGTTCTTC. The full variable domain, completed using reference TRBV7-2 and TRBJ2-1, is GAGVSQSPSNKVTEKGKDVELRCDPISGHTALYWYRQSLGQGLEFLIYFQGNSAPDKSGLPSDRFSAERTGGSVSTLTIQRTQQEDSAVYLCASMREPTYNEQFFGPGTRLTVL.

The chain couples TRBV9 to TRBJ1-3, with unresolved D. Germline CDR1 and CDR2: SGDLS and YYNGEE. This CDR3 comprises 15 residues. The V and J ends lost 0 bases and 2 bases respectively, with 9 bases between them. CDR3 amino acids: CASSVVGRAGNTIYF. CDR3 coding DNA: TGTGCCAGCAGCGTAGTTGGCCGAGCTGGAAACACCATATATTTT.

This chain joins TRBV7-2 and TRBJ2-2, with 10 bases that match TRBD2. The junction had 4 bases not matched to a gene; V was cut back by 2 bases and J by 7 bases. The CDR3 is 15 amino acids. CDR1 and CDR2 (germline): SGHTA, FQGNSA. The CDR3 protein is CASSLYLAGVGELFF. The CDR3 coding sequence is TGTGCCAGCAGCTTATATCTAGCGGGAGTCGGGGAGCTGTTTTTT.

The rearrangement uses TRBV30 and TRBJ1-3; TRBD1 matches 9 bases. Germline CDR1 GTSNPN, CDR2 SVGIG (reference sequence). The length of the CDR3 is 13 residues. The CDR3: CASTGGSGNTIYF. CDR3 bases: TGTGCTTCGACAGGGGGGTCAGGAAACACCATATATTTT.

This chain uses TRBV10-3 with TRBJ2-7; either TRBD1 or TRBD2 may fit D (5 bases each). Germline V CDR1 and CDR2: ENHRY, SYGVKD. V lost 4 bases to trimming and J lost 5 bases, with 15 bases between them. The length of the CDR3 is 14 residues. This chain's CDR3 is CAISGVGTGDEQYF. Here the CDR3 DNA reads TGTGCCATCAGTGGGGTGGGGACCGGCGACGAGCAGTACTTC.

V and J are TRBV5-1 and TRBJ2-5; TRBD1 aligns across 7 bases. CDR1 SGHRS and CDR2 YFSETQ come from the germline V gene. V lost 3 bases and J lost 1; bases outside the gene matches: 3. The length of the CDR3 is 14 residues. The CDR3 nucleotides read TGCGCCAGCAGCTCCCGGGACAGCCAAGAGACCCAGTACTTC. Its protein product is CASSSRDSQETQYF.

This clone was found once. This chain connects TRBV30 to TRBJ1-2, with 7 bases that match TRBD1. J was trimmed by 4 bases and V by 1 base; bases with no gene match: 12. Germline V gene data show CDR1 as GTSNPN and CDR2 as SVGIG (reference sequence). This CDR3 comprises 16 residues. In nucleotides, the CDR3 is TGTGCCTGGAGTGATTCGAAACAGGGGATTAGCTATGGCTACACCTTC. This gives the protein CAWSDSKQGISYGYTF.

The chain carries TRBV2 and TRBJ2-5, with D perhaps matching TRBD1 or TRBD2 (5 bases each). Trimming left V 3 bases short and J 7 bases short, with 15 bases between. CDR3 size: 14 residues. Germline CDR1 reads SNHLY; CDR2 reads FYNNEI. CDR3 loop: CASSEGPGRGTQYF. For the CDR3, the DNA is TGTGCCAGCAGTGAGGGACCGGGGAGAGGGACCCAGTACTTC. Supplemented by reference TRBV2 and TRBJ2-5, the full variable domain reads EPEVTQTPSHQVTQMGQEVILRCVPISNHLYFYWYRQILGQKVEFLVSFYNNEISEKSEIFDDQFSVERPDGSNFTLKIRSTKLEDSAMYFCASSEGPGRGTQYFGPGTRLLVL.

This clone came up a few times. The chain carries TRBV5-5 and TRBJ2-7; D is perhaps TRBD1 (5 bases). V was clipped by 0 bases and J by 5 bases, with 18 bases between them. Germline V gives CDR1 SGHKS, CDR2 YYEKEE (reference sequence). The CDR3 runs to 16 residues. The CDR3 coding sequence is TGTGCCAGCAGCTTGGAGCCGACAGTTAAGATCCACGAGCAGTACTTC. Its translation is CASSLEPTVKIHEQYF.

In nucleotides, the CDR3 is TGTGCCAGCAGTTACTCAAGAGGCCAAGGCGAGCAGTACTTC. It is translated as CASSYSRGQGEQYF. This chain links TRBV6-2 or TRBV6-3 with TRBJ2-7; D unclear. This CDR3 spans 14 amino acids. Trimming removed 0 bases at V and 6 bases at J, with 12 bases between. Per the germline V gene, CDR1 is MNHEY and CDR2 is SVGEGT.

The chain employs TRBV6-5 and TRBJ2-7; D remains ambiguous. CDR3 size: 15 residues. V was shortened by 0 bases and J by 2 bases, with 11 bases between the two germline ends. Germline values: CDR1 MNHEY, CDR2 SVGAGI. In nucleotides, the CDR3 is TGTGCCAGCAGTTACTCGGGCGGAGCCCCCTACGAGCAGTACTTC. This codes for CASSYSGGAPYEQYF.

This clone was picked up a small number of times. This chain joins TRBV19 and TRBJ1-1, with TRBD1 identical over 9 bases. Germline-derived CDR1 and CDR2 are LNHDA and SQIVND (reference sequence). V lost 3 bases and J lost 5; bases outside the gene matches: 1. The CDR3 runs 13 residues. The CDR3: CASSIGTGTEAFF. CDR3 in DNA: TGTGCCAGTAGTATCGGGACAGGGACTGAAGCTTTCTTT.